The subject of this entry is one T cell receptor beta chain. What it binds is unknown. Sequence at one end of the junction differs from germline and may be a read error. The data derive from a study of T cells in Graves' hyperthyroidism and ophthalmopathy. Whole-study context: Peripheral blood was taken when the disease was first diagnosed, before any treatment began.

TCR beta CDR3 region amplification was performed from RNA transcripts. The HTBI set primed first-round TCR CDR3 RT-PCR. TCRdb ran MiXCR on the multiplex PCR reads and lists one entry per CDR3 protein. The sample gives about 640,000 distinct CDR3 sequences, less than 25% of which show up once; under 35% is in the top ten. The study, taken as a whole, reports: Most thyroid-expanded clonotypes above 0.001 were also found in blood.

Source material: blood. This receptor was identified in a man in his thirties or forties with Graves' ophthalmopathy.

DNA for the CDR3: TGTGCCAGCAAAAGGACTGAGCAAGAGGCCCAGTACTTC. It is translated as CASKRTEQEAQYF. The V gene is TRBV28, the J gene TRBJ2-5; tentative D call: TRBD2 (5 bases). The CDR3 has 13 amino acids. Germline V lookup: CDR1 MDHEN, CDR2 SYDVKM.